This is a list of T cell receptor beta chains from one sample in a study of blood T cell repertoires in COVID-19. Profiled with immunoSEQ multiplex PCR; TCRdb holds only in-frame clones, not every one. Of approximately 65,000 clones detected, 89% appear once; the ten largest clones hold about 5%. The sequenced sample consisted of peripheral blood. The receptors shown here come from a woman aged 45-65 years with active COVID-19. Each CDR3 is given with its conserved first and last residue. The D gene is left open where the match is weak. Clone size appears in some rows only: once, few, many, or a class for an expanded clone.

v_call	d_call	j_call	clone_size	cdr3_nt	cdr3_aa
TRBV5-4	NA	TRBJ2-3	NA	TGTGCCAGCACCCCTAACGAATGGGGGGGCGATACGCAGTATTTT	CASTPNEWGGDTQYF
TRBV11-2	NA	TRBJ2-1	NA	TGTGCCAGCAGCCGGGGGCGGGAGAATGAGCAGTTCTTC	CASSRGRENEQFF
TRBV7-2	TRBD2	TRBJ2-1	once	TGTGCCAGCAGCCGGAGGCTAGCGGGAACCAATGAGCAGTTCTTC	CASSRRLAGTNEQFF
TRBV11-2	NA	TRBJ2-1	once	TGTGCCAGCAGCTTTCGGGTCAATGAGCAGTTCTTC	CASSFRVNEQFF
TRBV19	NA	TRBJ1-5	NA	TGTGCCAGTATGTTCAGGGGTCGGGGTCAGCCCCAGCATTTT	CASMFRGRGQPQHF
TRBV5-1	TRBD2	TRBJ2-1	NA	TGCGCCAGCAGCCTAGGACTAGCTTCGGATGAGCAGTTCTTC	CASSLGLASDEQFF
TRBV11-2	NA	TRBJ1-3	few	TGTGCCAGCAGCTTTGGGACATACGGAAACACCATATATTTT	CASSFGTYGNTIYF
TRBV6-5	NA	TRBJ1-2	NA	TGTGCCAGCAGTTACTCCAGCGGGGGGAATAACTATGGCTACACCTTC	CASSYSSGGNNYGYTF
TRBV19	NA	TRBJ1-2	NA	TGTGCCAGTCTCGCAGGGAGGGACTATGGCTACACCTTC	CASLAGRDYGYTF
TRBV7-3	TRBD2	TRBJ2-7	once	TGTGCCAGCAGCGAGACTAGCGGCAGCTCCTACGAGCAGTACTTC	CASSETSGSSYEQYF
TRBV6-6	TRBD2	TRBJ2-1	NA	TGTGCCAGCAGTTACTCTCTACTAGCGGGCGTGAATGAGCAGTTCTTC	CASSYSLLAGVNEQFF
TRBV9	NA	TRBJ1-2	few	TGTGCCAGCAGCGGACCACAGGGTGACTATGGCTACACCTTC	CASSGPQGDYGYTF
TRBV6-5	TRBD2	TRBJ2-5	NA	TGTGCCAGCAGCCACGGGACTAGCGCCAGAGAGACCCAGTACTTC	CASSHGTSARETQYF
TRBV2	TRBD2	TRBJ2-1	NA	TGTGCCAGCCACATCAGTGGGACTATCCTTAGGGATGAGCAGTTCTTC	CASHISGTILRDEQFF
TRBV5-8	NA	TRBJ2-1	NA	TGTGCCAGCAGCTGGGGGCACGGTGAGCAGTTCTTC	CASSWGHGEQFF
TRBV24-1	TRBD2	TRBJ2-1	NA	TGTGCCACCAGTGACCCACTAGCGGGCACCTACAATGAGCAGTTCTTC	CATSDPLAGTYNEQFF
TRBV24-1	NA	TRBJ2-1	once	TGTGCCACCAGGGACAGCCGGGGTGATGAGCAGTTCTTC	CATRDSRGDEQFF
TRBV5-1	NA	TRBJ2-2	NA	TGCGCCAGCGACGGACAGAAAACCGGGGAGCTGTTTTTT	CASDGQKTGELFF
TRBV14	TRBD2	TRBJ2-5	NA	TGTGCCAGCAGCCAACTTATGGGACTAGCGGAGACCCAGTACTTC	CASSQLMGLAETQYF
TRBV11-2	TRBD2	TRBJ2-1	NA	TGTGCCAGCAGCCCGTTGGTCTCTGGCGGGAGGGACAATGAGCAGTTCTTC	CASSPLVSGGRDNEQFF
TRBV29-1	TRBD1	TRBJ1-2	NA	TGCAGCGTTGAACGGGACAGGAAGTCTGGCTACACCTTC	CSVERDRKSGYTF
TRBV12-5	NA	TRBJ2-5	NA	TGTGCTAGTGGTTTGGGACAGAAAGATCAAGAGACCCAGTACTTC	CASGLGQKDQETQYF
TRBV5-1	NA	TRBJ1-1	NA	TGCGCCAGCAGCTTGGGAACAGCCAGGAACACTGAAGCTTTCTTT	CASSLGTARNTEAFF
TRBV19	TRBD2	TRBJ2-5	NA	TGTGCCAGTCGCCAAGCGGGGGGGCCCGGGGAGACCCAGTACTTC	CASRQAGGPGETQYF
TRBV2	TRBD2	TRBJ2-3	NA	TGTGCCAGCAGTGCGGCGGGGAGGGGAACAGATACGCAGTATTTT	CASSAAGRGTDTQYF
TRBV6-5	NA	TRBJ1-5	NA	TGTGCCAGCAGGGACAGATTTTATAGCAATCAGCCCCAGCATTTT	CASRDRFYSNQPQHF
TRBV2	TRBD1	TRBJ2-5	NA	TGTGCCAGCAGCCAGGGGACAGGGGGCCGGGAGACCCAGTACTTC	CASSQGTGGRETQYF
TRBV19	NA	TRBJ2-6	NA	TGTGCCAGTACCGACACCGCCTCTGGGGCCAACGTCCTGACTTTC	CASTDTASGANVLTF
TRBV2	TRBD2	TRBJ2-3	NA	TGTGCCAGCAGGGAGAGGACTAGCAGCACAGATACGCAGTATTTT	CASRERTSSTDTQYF
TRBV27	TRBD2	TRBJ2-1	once	TGTGCCAGCAGTGCGCGGGAGCGTGGAGAGCAGTTCTTC	CASSARERGEQFF
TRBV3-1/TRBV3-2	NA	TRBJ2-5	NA	TGTGCCAGCAGCCAAGAAGGCGCGAAATGGCGGGCCAAAGAGACCCAGTACTTC	CASSQEGAKWRAKETQYF
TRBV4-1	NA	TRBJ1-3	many	TGCGCCAGCAGCCAAGTAGGGGTTGCTGGAAACACCATATATTTT	CASSQVGVAGNTIYF
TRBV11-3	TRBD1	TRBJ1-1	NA	TGTGCCAGCAGCGCGGGGACAGGGAACACTGAAGCTTTCTTT	CASSAGTGNTEAFF
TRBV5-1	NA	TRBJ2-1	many	TGCGCCAGCAGCGAAACTCATGAGCAGTTCTTC	CASSETHEQFF
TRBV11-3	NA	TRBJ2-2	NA	TGTGCCAGCAATTCGGTCAACACCGGGGAGCTGTTTTTT	CASNSVNTGELFF
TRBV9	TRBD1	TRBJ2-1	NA	TGTGCCAGCAGCGTAGGGAACCGGGACAGGGGGCGAAGTGAGCAGTTCTTC	CASSVGNRDRGRSEQFF
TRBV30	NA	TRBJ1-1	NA	TGTGCCTGGAGCGGGGCGGGGGGCACTGAAGCTTTCTTT	CAWSGAGGTEAFF
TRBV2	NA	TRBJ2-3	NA	TGTGCCATTACGACCCTTGAACCCCGGAGGGCCACAGATACGCAGTATTTT	CAITTLEPRRATDTQYF
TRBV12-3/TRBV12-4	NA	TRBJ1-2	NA	TGTGCCAGCAGCCCAGGCCCCGATGGCTACACCTTC	CASSPGPDGYTF
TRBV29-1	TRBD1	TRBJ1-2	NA	TGCAGCGTGTCAGGGGGCGTATCTGTTGGCTACACCTTC	CSVSGGVSVGYTF
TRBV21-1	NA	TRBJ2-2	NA	TGTGCCAGTCAGGAGGAGCTGTTTTTT	CASQEELFF
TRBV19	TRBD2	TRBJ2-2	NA	TGTGCCAGCCAGCCGGGAGGGCCAAGCGGGGAGCTGTTTTTT	CASQPGGPSGELFF
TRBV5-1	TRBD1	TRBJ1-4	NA	TGCGCCAGCAGCCAGACAGGGGGCTATAGGGAAAAACTGTTTTTT	CASSQTGGYREKLFF
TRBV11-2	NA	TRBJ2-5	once	TGTGCCAGCAGCCCCGGGGACTTGAGGGAGACCCAGTACTTC	CASSPGDLRETQYF
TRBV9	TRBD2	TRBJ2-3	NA	TGTGCCAGCAGCGTAGCGGCTAGCGGACCCACAGATACGCAGTATTTT	CASSVAASGPTDTQYF
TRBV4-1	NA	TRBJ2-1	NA	TGCGCCAGCAGCCAAGGACTAGGCCCGCGTGACACCTACAATGAGCAGTTCTTC	CASSQGLGPRDTYNEQFF
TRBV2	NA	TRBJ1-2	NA	TGTGCCAGCACGGGGGTAGGGGCTAACTATGGCTACACCTTC	CASTGVGANYGYTF
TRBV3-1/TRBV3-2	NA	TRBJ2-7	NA	TGTGCCAGCAGCCAAGGTAGGAGCGGTTGGCCCGGCGAGCAGTACTTC	CASSQGRSGWPGEQYF
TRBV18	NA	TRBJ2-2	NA	TGTGCCAGCTCATCACTCAGTCCCGGGGAGCTGTTTTTT	CASSSLSPGELFF